The present T cell receptor beta chain was sequenced within a study of T cells in localized non-small cell lung cancer. Overall study findings and caveats: There was higher T cell clonality in uninvolved adjacent lung than in tumor, and it was highest there. Sequencing, confined to only one tumor region, leaves heterogeneity possible. Density of T cells in blood, when higher, went with longer overall survival.

This clone was recorded only once. Its antigen is unidentified. The repertoire was sequenced with immunoSEQ multiplex PCR; TCRdb's copy has only in-frame clones and lacks some. This table holds 45,000 to 60,000 clones, about 88% found once. The V gene's germline CDR1 is SNHLY and CDR2 FYNNEI. The CDR3 runs to 12 residues. Trimming removed 11 bases from V and 3 bases from J, with 13 bases in between. The TCR comes from a man between 40 and 70 years old with stage II lung adenocarcinoma. Source: PBMCs, taken before any cancer treatment. V and J are TRBV2 and TRBJ1-1; D gene uncertain. The CDR3: CAYSPAYTEAFF. The DNA for the CDR3 is TGTGCCTACAGCCCCGCGTACACTGAAGCTTTCTTT.